This TCR beta chain came from a study of cytomegalovirus exposure and HLA in healthy donors. Points from the study as a whole: The likely explanation for a cluster of highly shared sequence variants was sequencing artifact.

The primer mix had 60 Vbeta and 13 Jbeta primers. Profiled with immunoSEQ multiplex PCR; TCRdb holds only in-frame clones, not every one. The table has fewer than 250,000 clones, around 80% seen once. With regard to this clone: As yet, its antigen is unknown.

V trimming: 6 bases; J trimming: 4 bases; junction bases outside the gene matches: 4. This CDR3 comprises 13 residues. Germline-derived CDR1 and CDR2 are LGHNT and FRNRAP. The sequencing input was PBMCs. The V gene is TRBV12-5, the J gene TRBJ2-5; 8 positions agree with TRBD1. The TCR was taken from a woman aged 40 to 50 in good health and CMV-seronegative. CDR3 amino acids: CASGSGTGETQYF. The CDR3 region has the DNA TGTGCTAGTGGCTCCGGGACAGGAGAGACCCAGTACTTC.